The rows below give T cell receptor beta chains drawn from one sample of a study of blood T cell repertoires in COVID-19. The method was immunoSEQ multiplex PCR; TCRdb's version includes in-frame clones alone and lacks a portion of them. The table shows a few hundred thousand clones, with roughly 91% occurring only once. The source material was PBMCs or T cells enriched from blood (not recorded which). The receptors here all came from a woman in her twenties or thirties who had recovered from COVID-19. Each CDR3 is given with its conserved first and last residue. The D gene is left open where the match is weak.

J,V,D,length,CDR3,DNA
TRBJ1-3,TRBV7-2,.,14,CASSRHNSGNTIYF,TGTGCCAGCAGCCGTCACAACTCTGGAAACACCATATATTTT
TRBJ2-7,TRBV7-2,TRBD2,16,CASSLDLAGGSYEQYF,TGTGCCAGCAGCTTAGACCTAGCGGGGGGCTCCTACGAGCAGTACTTC
TRBJ1-2,TRBV28,.,13,CASSLSGREGYTF,TGTGCCAGCAGTTTATCCGGGCGGGAGGGCTACACCTTC
TRBJ2-3,TRBV19,.,15,CASPEYPCSADTQYF,TGTGCCAGTCCCGAGTACCCTTGCTCCGCAGATACGCAGTATTTT
TRBJ2-7,TRBV30,.,13,CAWSAGLPYEQYF,TGTGCCTGGAGTGCGGGACTGCCCTACGAGCAGTACTTC
TRBJ1-2,TRBV7-2,TRBD1,15,CASSLGTGSNYGYTF,TGTGCCAGCAGCCTCGGGACAGGATCTAACTATGGCTACACCTTC
TRBJ1-4,TRBV27,.,13,CASSRTQNEKLFF,TGTGCCAGCAGTCGGACACAAAATGAAAAACTGTTTTTT
TRBJ1-1,TRBV7-2,.,14,CASSPLGVLTEAFF,TGTGCCAGCAGCCCCCTCGGGGTGCTCACTGAAGCTTTCTTT
TRBJ2-3,TRBV9,.,16,CASSLGSFVGTDTQYF,TGTGCCAGCAGCCTCGGGAGCTTCGTAGGCACAGATACGCAGTATTTT
TRBJ1-1,TRBV18,.,15,CASSPPGTTNTEAFF,TGTGCCAGCTCACCACCTGGGACAACGAACACTGAAGCTTTCTTT
TRBJ2-1,TRBV27,.,15,CASSLPGMSYNEQFF,TGTGCCAGCAGTTTACCAGGGATGTCCTACAATGAGCAGTTCTTC
TRBJ1-2,TRBV10-3,.,14,CAISPGQNNYGYTF,TGTGCCATCAGTCCCGGACAGAACAACTATGGCTACACCTTC
TRBJ2-1,TRBV19,.,16,CASRPRSRGAGNEQFF,TGTGCCAGTAGACCACGGAGTCGGGGAGCGGGCAATGAGCAGTTCTTC
TRBJ1-1,TRBV6-1,.,17,CASSASLRPPLGTEAFF,TGTGCCAGCAGTGCGAGCCTCAGGCCACCATTAGGAACTGAAGCTTTCTTT
TRBJ1-2,TRBV12-3/TRBV12-4,.,13,CASSLRATYGYTF,TGTGCCAGCAGTCTCAGGGCTACCTATGGCTACACCTTC
TRBJ2-2,TRBV12-5,.,18,CASGLIMKAGPEVGELFF,TGTGCTAGTGGTTTGATTATGAAGGCGGGACCGGAAGTCGGGGAGCTGTTTTTT
TRBJ2-7,TRBV2,.,16,CASSARGAAAAYEQYF,TGTGCCAGCAGTGCCCGGGGGGCAGCCGCTGCCTACGAGCAGTACTTC
TRBJ2-7,TRBV6-5,.,12,CASSRGSYEQYF,TGTGCCAGCAGTAGGGGATCCTACGAGCAGTACTTC
TRBJ2-5,TRBV10-1,.,15,CASSEAGTLQETQYF,TGCGCCAGCAGTGAGGCCGGGACTCTACAAGAGACCCAGTACTTC
TRBJ2-5,TRBV25-1,TRBD2,15,CASSVIGLAEETQYF,TGTGCCAGCAGTGTTATCGGACTAGCGGAAGAGACCCAGTACTTC
TRBJ2-3,TRBV6-2/TRBV6-3,.,17,CASSPHYPEVVTDTQYF,TGTGCCAGCAGCCCACACTACCCGGAGGTAGTTACAGATACGCAGTATTTT
TRBJ2-7,TRBV5-4,TRBD2,14,CASSRTSGPYEQYF,TGTGCCAGCAGCCGGACTAGCGGACCCTACGAGCAGTACTTC
TRBJ1-2,TRBV9,TRBD1,14,CASSVVGTDYGYTF,TGTGCCAGCAGCGTAGTGGGGACAGACTATGGCTACACCTTC
TRBJ2-1,TRBV5-1,.,14,CASSLGSRDNEQFF,TGCGCCAGCAGCTTGGGATCACGGGACAATGAGCAGTTCTTC
TRBJ1-4,TRBV6-5,.,15,CASEVQGGANEKLFF,TGTGCCAGCGAAGTACAGGGAGGGGCTAATGAAAAACTGTTTTTT
TRBJ1-2,TRBV28,TRBD1,13,CASSYRGPYGYTF,TGTGCCAGCAGTTACAGGGGGCCCTATGGCTACACCTTC
TRBJ2-1,TRBV3-1/TRBV3-2,.,16,CASSHRSESSYNEQFF,TGTGCCAGCAGCCACCGCAGCGAGAGCTCCTACAATGAGCAGTTCTTC